This T cell receptor (beta chain) was recorded in a study of T cells in Graves' hyperthyroidism and ophthalmopathy. RNA transcripts provided the source from which TCR beta CDR3 regions were amplified. The TCR CDR3 was amplified in a first-round RT-PCR using the HTBI primer set. TCRdb analysed the multiplex PCR reads with MiXCR anew, one entry per CDR3 protein. The sample yields approximately 420,000 distinct CDR3 sequences, roughly 13% seen once. V lost 5 bases, J lost 7 bases, and 9 bases stayed unmatched. Per germline, CDR1 MNHEY and CDR2 SMNVEV (reference sequence). This CDR3 comprises 15 residues. This clonotype has ten or more counts.

This TCR came from a woman between 18 and 29 years old with Graves' hyperthyroidism. The V gene is TRBV27, the J gene TRBJ2-1; 9 positions match TRBD1. Sequenced: blood. The CDR3 spells CASSPWTGERNEQFF. CDR3 nucleotide sequence: TGTGCCAGCAGTCCCTGGACAGGGGAGAGGAATGAGCAGTTCTTC.